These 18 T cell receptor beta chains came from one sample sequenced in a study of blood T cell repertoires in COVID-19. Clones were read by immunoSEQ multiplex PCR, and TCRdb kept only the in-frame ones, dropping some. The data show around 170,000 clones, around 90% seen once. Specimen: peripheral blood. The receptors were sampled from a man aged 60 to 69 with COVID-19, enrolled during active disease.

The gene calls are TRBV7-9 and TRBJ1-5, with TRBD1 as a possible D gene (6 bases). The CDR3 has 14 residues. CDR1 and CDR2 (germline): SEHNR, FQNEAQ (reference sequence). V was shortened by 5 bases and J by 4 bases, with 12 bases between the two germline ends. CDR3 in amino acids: CASSPPDRNQPQHF. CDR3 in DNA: TGTGCCAGCAGCCCCCCCGACAGGAATCAGCCCCAGCATTTT. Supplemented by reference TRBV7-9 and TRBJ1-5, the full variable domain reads DTGVSQNPRHKITKRGQNVTFRCDPISEHNRLYWYRQTLGQGPEFLTYFQNEAQLEKSRLLSDRFSAERPKGSFSTLEIQRTEQGDSAMYLCASSPPDRNQPQHFGDGTRLSIL.

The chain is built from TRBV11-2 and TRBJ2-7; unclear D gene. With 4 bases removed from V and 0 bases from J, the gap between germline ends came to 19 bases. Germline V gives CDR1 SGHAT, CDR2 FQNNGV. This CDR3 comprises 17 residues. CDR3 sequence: CASSYRPSGISSYEQYF. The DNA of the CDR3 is TGTGCCAGCAGCTACCGCCCTAGTGGCATCAGCTCCTACGAGCAGTACTTC. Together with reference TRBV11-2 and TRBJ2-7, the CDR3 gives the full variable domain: EAGVAQSPRYKIIEKRQSVAFWCNPISGHATLYWYQQILGQGPKLLIQFQNNGVVDDSQLPKDRFSAERLKGVDSTLKIQPAKLEDSAVYLCASSYRPSGISSYEQYFGPGTRLTVT.

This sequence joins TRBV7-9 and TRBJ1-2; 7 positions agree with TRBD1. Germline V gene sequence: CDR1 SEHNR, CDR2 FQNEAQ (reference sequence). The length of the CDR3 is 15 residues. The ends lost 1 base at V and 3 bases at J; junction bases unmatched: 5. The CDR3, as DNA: TGTGCCAGCAGCTTAGGGGGACAGCACTACTATGGCTACACCTTC. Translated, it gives CASSLGGQHYYGYTF. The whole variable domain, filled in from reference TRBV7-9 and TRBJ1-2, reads DTGVSQNPRHKITKRGQNVTFRCDPISEHNRLYWYRQTLGQGPEFLTYFQNEAQLEKSRLLSDRFSAERPKGSFSTLEIQRTEQGDSAMYLCASSLGGQHYYGYTFGSGTRLTVV.

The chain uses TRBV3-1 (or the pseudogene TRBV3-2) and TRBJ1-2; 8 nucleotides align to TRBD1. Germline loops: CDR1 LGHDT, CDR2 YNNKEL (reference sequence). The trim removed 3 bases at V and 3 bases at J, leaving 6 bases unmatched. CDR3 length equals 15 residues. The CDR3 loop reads CASSQGDRWYYGYTF. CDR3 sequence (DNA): TGTGCCAGCAGCCAGGGGGACAGGTGGTACTATGGCTACACCTTC.

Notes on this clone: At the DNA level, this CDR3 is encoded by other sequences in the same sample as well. The CDR3, as DNA: TGTGCCAGTAGTATAAAGGGGGCTAACTATGGCTACACCTTC. Translation: CASSIKGANYGYTF. The chain links TRBV19 to TRBJ1-2; maybe TRBD1 (6 bases). This CDR3 has 14 amino acids. V was pared by 2 bases and J by 0 bases, with 7 bases between. Germline V gives CDR1 LNHDA, CDR2 SQIVND (reference sequence).

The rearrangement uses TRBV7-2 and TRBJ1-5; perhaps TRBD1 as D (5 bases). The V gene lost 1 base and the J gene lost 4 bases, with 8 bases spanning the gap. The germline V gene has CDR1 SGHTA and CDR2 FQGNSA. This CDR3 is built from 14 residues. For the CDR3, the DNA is TGTGCCAGCAGCTTAGATAAGGGGAATCAGCCCCAGCATTTT. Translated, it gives CASSLDKGNQPQHF.

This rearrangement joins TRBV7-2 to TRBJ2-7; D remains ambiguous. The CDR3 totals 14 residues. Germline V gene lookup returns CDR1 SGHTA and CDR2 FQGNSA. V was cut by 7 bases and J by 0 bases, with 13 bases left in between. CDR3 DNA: TGTGCCAGCAAATACCATTCGAGCTCCTACGAGCAGTACTTC. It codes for CASKYHSSSYEQYF.

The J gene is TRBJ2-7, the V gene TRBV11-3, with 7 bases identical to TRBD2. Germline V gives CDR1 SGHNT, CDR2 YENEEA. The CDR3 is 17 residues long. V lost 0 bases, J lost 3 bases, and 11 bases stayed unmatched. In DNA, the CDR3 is TGTGCCAGCAGCTTAGATTCGGCGGGAGTTCCTCACTACGAGCAGTACTTC. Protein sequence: CASSLDSAGVPHYEQYF. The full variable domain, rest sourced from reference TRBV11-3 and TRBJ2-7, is EAGVVQSPRYKIIEKKQPVAFWCNPISGHNTLYWYLQNLGQGPELLIRYENEEAVDDSQLPKDRFSAERLKGVDSTLKIQPAELGDSAVYLCASSLDSAGVPHYEQYFGPGTRLTVT.

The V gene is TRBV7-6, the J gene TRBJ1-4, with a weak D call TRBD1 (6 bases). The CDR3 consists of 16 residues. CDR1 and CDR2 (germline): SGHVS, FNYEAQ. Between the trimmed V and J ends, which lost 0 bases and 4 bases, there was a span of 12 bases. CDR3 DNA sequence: TGTGCCAGCAGCTTAGCCCCGACAGGAAATAATGAAAAACTGTTTTTT. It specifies CASSLAPTGNNEKLFF.

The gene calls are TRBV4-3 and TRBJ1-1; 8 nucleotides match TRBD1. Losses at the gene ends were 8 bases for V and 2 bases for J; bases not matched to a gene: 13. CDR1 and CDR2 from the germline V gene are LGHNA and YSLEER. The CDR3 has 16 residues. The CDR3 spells CASASEQGALNTEAFF. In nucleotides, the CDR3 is TGCGCCAGCGCTTCAGAGCAGGGGGCCCTCAACACTGAAGCTTTCTTT.

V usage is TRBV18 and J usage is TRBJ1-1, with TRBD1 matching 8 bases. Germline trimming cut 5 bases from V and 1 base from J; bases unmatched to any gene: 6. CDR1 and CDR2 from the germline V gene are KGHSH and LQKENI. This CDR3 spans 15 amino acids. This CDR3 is CASSSGQGRNTEAFF. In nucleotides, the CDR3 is TGTGCCAGCTCATCAGGACAGGGAAGGAACACTGAAGCTTTCTTT.

The CDR3 sequence: CASSIDTGGRYF. DNA of the CDR3: TGTGCCAGTAGTATCGATACAGGGGGCAGGTACTTC. The chain has TRBV19 and TRBJ2-4; 9 nucleotides line up with TRBD1. The CDR3 runs 12 residues. Germline V lookup: CDR1 LNHDA, CDR2 SQIVND (reference sequence). The J segment lost 15 bases and the V segment lost 3 bases, leaving 6 bases of the junction unmatched.

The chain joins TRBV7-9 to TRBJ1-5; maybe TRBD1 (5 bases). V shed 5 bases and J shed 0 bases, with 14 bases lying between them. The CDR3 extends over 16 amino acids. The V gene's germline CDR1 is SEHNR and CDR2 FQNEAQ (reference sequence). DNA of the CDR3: TGTGCCAGCAGCCCCGCGACAGCAAATAGCAATCAGCCCCAGCATTTT. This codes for CASSPATANSNQPQHF.

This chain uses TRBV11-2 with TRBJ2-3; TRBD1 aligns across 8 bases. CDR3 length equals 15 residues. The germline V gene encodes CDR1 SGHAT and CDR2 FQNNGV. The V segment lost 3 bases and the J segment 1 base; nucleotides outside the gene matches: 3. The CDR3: CASSLRTGRTDTQYF. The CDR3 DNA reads TGTGCCAGCAGCTTGCGGACAGGGCGCACAGATACGCAGTATTTT.

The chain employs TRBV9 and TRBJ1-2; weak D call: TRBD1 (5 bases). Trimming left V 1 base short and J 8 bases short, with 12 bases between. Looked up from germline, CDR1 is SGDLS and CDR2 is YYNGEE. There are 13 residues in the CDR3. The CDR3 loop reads CASSVMAGLGYTF. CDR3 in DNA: TGTGCCAGCAGCGTAATGGCAGGGCTGGGCTACACCTTC.

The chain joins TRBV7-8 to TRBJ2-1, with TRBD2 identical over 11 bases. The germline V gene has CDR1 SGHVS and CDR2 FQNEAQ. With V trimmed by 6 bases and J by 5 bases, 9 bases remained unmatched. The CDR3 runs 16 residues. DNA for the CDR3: TGTGCCAGCAGAACCACTAGCGGGAGCTACCACAATGAGCAGTTCTTC. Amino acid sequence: CASRTTSGSYHNEQFF. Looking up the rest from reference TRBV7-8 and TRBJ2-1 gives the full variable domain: GAGVSQSPRYKVAKRGQDVALRCDPISGHVSLFWYQQALGQGPEFLTYFQNEAQLDKSGLPSDRFFAERPEGSVSTLKIQRTQQEDSAVYLCASRTTSGSYHNEQFFGPGTRLTVL.

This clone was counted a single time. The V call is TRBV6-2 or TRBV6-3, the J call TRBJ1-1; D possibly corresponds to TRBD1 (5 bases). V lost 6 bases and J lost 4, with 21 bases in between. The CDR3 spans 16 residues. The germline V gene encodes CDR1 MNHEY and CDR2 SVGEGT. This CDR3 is CASSHQTGHPSTEAFF. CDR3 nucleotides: TGTGCCAGCAGCCATCAAACAGGACACCCGAGCACTGAAGCTTTCTTT.

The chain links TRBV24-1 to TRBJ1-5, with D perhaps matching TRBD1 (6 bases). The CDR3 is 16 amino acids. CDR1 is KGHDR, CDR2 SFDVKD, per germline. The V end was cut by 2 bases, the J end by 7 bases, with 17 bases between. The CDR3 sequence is CATSDSERGNGQPQHF. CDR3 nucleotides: TGTGCCACCAGTGATTCGGAAAGGGGGAACGGCCAGCCCCAGCATTTT.